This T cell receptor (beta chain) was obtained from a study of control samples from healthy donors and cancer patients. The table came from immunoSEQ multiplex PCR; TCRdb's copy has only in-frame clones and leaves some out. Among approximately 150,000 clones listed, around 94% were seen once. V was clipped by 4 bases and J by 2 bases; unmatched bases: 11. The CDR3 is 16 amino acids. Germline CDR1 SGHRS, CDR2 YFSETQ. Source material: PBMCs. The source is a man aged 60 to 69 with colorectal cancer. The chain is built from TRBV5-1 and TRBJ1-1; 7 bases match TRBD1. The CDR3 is CASSPRYRQGNTEAFF. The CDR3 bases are TGCGCCAGCAGCCCCCGTTACCGACAGGGAAACACTGAAGCTTTCTTT. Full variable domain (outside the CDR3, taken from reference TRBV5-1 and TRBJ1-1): KAGVTQTPRYLIKTRGQQVTLSCSPISGHRSVSWYQQTPGQGLQFLFEYFSETQRNKGNFPGRFSGRQFSNSRSEMNVSTLELGDSALYLCASSPRYRQGNTEAFFGQGTRLTVV.